This T cell receptor (beta chain) appears in the sequencing data of a study of blood T cell repertoires in COVID-19. The repertoire was sequenced with immunoSEQ multiplex PCR; TCRdb's copy has only in-frame clones and lacks some. The data contain roughly 200,000 clones, roughly 90% of them singletons. Trimming removed 4 bases at V and 4 bases at J, with 21 bases between. The V gene's germline CDR1 is SEHNR and CDR2 FQNEAQ (reference sequence). The CDR3 runs to 17 residues. This clone was recorded only once. V gene TRBV7-9 combines with J gene TRBJ2-3; D is perhaps TRBD2 (6 bases). Input material: peripheral blood. This TCR came from a man aged 50-60 years with acute or convalescent COVID-19. The CDR3 region has the DNA TGTGCCAGCAGCTCGAAAAGGCGGACGTCGGGGGCAGATACGCAGTATTTT. Translation: CASSSKRRTSGADTQYF.